The 20 T cell receptor beta chains reported below all come from one sample, sequenced in a study of cytomegalovirus exposure and HLA in healthy donors. 60 Vbeta and 13 Jbeta primers were used in PCR. Assay: immunoSEQ multiplex PCR; the TCRdb copy retains only in-frame clones and omits some. The sample comprises 200,000 to 250,000 clones, approximately 78% of which are singletons, and 2.5% to 3.5% rests with the top ten. What was sequenced was PBMCs. Receptor source: a woman aged 40-49 years in good health and CMV-seronegative.

This chain uses TRBV7-9 with TRBJ2-7; the D gene is possibly TRBD2 (5 bases). The germline V gene encodes CDR1 SEHNR and CDR2 FQNEAQ (reference sequence). Trimming shortened V by 1 base and J by 0 bases, and 10 bases separated the two germline ends. The CDR3 is 15 amino acids. CDR3 nucleotides: TGTGCCAGCAGCTTAGGGGCGGAGGTCTCCTACGAGCAGTACTTC. Translated: CASSLGAEVSYEQYF.

This chain joins TRBV9 and TRBJ2-7; 9 bases fit TRBD2. Unmatched junction bases numbered 15, after V lost 4 bases and J lost 7 bases. There are 16 residues in the CDR3. Per germline, CDR1 SGDLS and CDR2 YYNGEE. In DNA, the CDR3 is TGTGCCAGCAGCCCCCGGGTGATAGCGGGAGCGGGGGAGCAGTACTTC. Encoded protein: CASSPRVIAGAGEQYF.

The V call is TRBV5-1, the J call TRBJ2-7; D not resolved. The CDR3 spans 14 residues. V lost 0 bases to trimming and J lost 0 bases, with 7 bases between them. CDR1 and CDR2 from the germline V gene are SGHRS and YFSETQ. For the CDR3, the DNA is TGCGCCAGCAGCTTGGGGTTGAGCTCCTACGAGCAGTACTTC. The encoded protein is CASSLGLSSYEQYF.

The chain joins TRBV27 to TRBJ1-2, with D possibly matching TRBD1 (5 bases). Between the trimmed V and J ends, which lost 0 bases and 6 bases, there was a span of 11 bases. Looked up from germline, CDR1 is MNHEY and CDR2 is SMNVEV (reference sequence). This CDR3 is built from 14 residues. DNA of the CDR3: TGTGCCAGCAGTTTATCGCGGGGGTGGGATGGCTACACCTTC. Protein sequence: CASSLSRGWDGYTF.

This chain links TRBV5-5 with TRBJ2-7; D is undetermined. The CDR3 consists of 15 residues. Per germline, CDR1 SGHKS and CDR2 YYEKEE (reference sequence). The germline V and J ends were trimmed by 0 bases and 5 bases, with 15 bases remaining between them. This CDR3 reads CASSLGPGAMNEQYF. CDR3 DNA: TGTGCCAGCAGCTTGGGACCCGGAGCTATGAACGAGCAGTACTTC.

CDR3 region: CASSFSGSSYNEQFF. CDR3 in DNA: TGTGCCAGCAGTTTCAGCGGGAGCTCCTACAATGAGCAGTTCTTC. The V call is TRBV27, the J call TRBJ2-1; TRBD2 matches at 8 bases. The CDR3 runs to 15 residues. V lost 3 bases and J lost 0; bases outside the gene matches: 1. In germline, CDR1 is MNHEY, CDR2 SMNVEV (reference sequence).

This clone has just a few counts. This chain joins TRBV4-1 and TRBJ1-2; D uncertain. Trimming took 0 bases from V and 4 from J, leaving 15 bases between them. The germline V gene has CDR1 MGHRA and CDR2 YSYEKL. This CDR3 contains 16 residues. The CDR3 protein is CASSQEVSEKAYGYTF. The CDR3 bases are TGCGCCAGCAGCCAAGAGGTTTCGGAGAAAGCCTATGGCTACACCTTC.

The chain has TRBV5-1 and TRBJ2-1; the D is unclear. The CDR3 totals 15 residues. The V and J ends lost 5 bases and 7 bases respectively, with 19 bases between them. The germline V gene has CDR1 SGHRS and CDR2 YFSETQ. CDR3 DNA sequence: TGCGCCAGCAGGTACCGGCCCCAGGCAGGAAATGAGCAGTTCTTC. Translation gives CASRYRPQAGNEQFF.

The chain recombines TRBV28 with TRBJ2-7; TRBD2 matches at 10 bases. The CDR3 sequence is 14 residues long. The germline V gene encodes CDR1 MDHEN and CDR2 SYDVKM. The V segment lost 5 bases and the J segment 11 bases; nucleotides outside the gene matches: 12. CDR3 DNA sequence: TGTGCCAGCAGTCTACCGGGACTAGCGAAGGACGAGTACTTC. The encoded protein is CASSLPGLAKDEYF.

The chain is built from TRBV4-1 and TRBJ2-7; a weak D match, TRBD2 (6 bases). Per germline, CDR1 MGHRA and CDR2 YSYEKL. This CDR3 has 15 residues. The V gene lost 1 base and the J gene lost 1 base, with 11 bases spanning the gap. The CDR3 coding sequence is TGCGCCAGCAGCCAAGGGCGGGACGAATCCTACGAGCAGTACTTC. The encoded protein is CASSQGRDESYEQYF.

The rearrangement uses TRBV30 and TRBJ2-4; tentatively, D is TRBD2 (6 bases). CDR3 length: 11 amino acids. Germline CDR1 is GTSNPN and CDR2 is SVGIG (reference sequence). Trimming removed 5 bases at V and 8 bases at J, with 10 bases between. The CDR3 loop reads CAWSWEDIQYF. CDR3 nucleotides: TGTGCCTGGTCCTGGGAGGACATTCAGTACTTC.

The chain combines TRBV6-6 with TRBJ1-4, with D possibly matching TRBD1 (5 bases). Trimming cost V 2 bases and J 8 bases, with 18 bases left between them. The CDR3 totals 16 residues. The germline V gene encodes CDR1 MNHNY and CDR2 SVGAGI (reference sequence). The CDR3 loop is CASSYGGTANTEKLFF. In nucleotides, the CDR3 is TGTGCCAGCAGTTACGGAGGGACCGCCAATACGGAAAAACTGTTTTTT.

The chain recombines TRBV7-2 with TRBJ1-2; TRBD1 is a possible D gene (6 bases). This CDR3 region has 15 residues. Germline CDR1 is SGHTA and CDR2 is FQGNSA. V lost 5 bases and J lost 0, with 13 bases in between. The CDR3 spells CASSPMTGPNYGYTF. The CDR3 DNA reads as TGTGCCAGCAGCCCCATGACAGGCCCTAACTATGGCTACACCTTC.

The table lists this clone with a few counts. CDR3 sequence: CASSLNPGNTEAFF. The CDR3 nucleotides read TGTGCCAGCAGCTTAAATCCGGGGAACACTGAAGCTTTCTTT. The V call is TRBV7-3, the J call TRBJ1-1; D gene ambiguous. The CDR3 runs to 14 residues. Germline V gene data show CDR1 as SGHTA and CDR2 as FQGTGA. The V end lost 1 base, the J end lost 1 base, and 7 bases lay between the germline ends. Full variable domain (rest looked up from reference TRBV7-3 and TRBJ1-1): GAGVSQTPSNKVTEKGKYVELRCDPISGHTALYWYRQSLGQGPEFLIYFQGTGAADDSGLPNDRFFAVRPEGSVSTLKIQRTERGDSAVYLCASSLNPGNTEAFFGQGTRLTVV.

The rearrangement uses TRBV28 and TRBJ1-3, with D possibly TRBD1 on 5 matching bases. CDR3 length equals 18 residues. CDR1 and CDR2 from the germline V gene are MDHEN and SYDVKM. Trimming pared 5 bases from V and 0 bases from J, leaving 20 bases between. DNA of the CDR3: TGTGCCAGCAGTACACTAGCCGGGGGACTGCTCTCTGGAAACACCATATATTTT. It encodes CASSTLAGGLLSGNTIYF.

This sequence joins TRBV7-8 and TRBJ2-5; TRBD1 agrees at 7 bases. In germline, CDR1 is SGHVS, CDR2 FQNEAQ. This CDR3 comprises 14 residues. J gave up 1 base and V 4 bases, and 3 bases lay outside the gene matches. Here the CDR3 reads CASSSRQGQETQYF. The CDR3 DNA follows: TGTGCCAGCAGCTCGCGACAGGGCCAAGAGACCCAGTACTTC.

This rearrangement joins TRBV9 to TRBJ2-3, with 7 positions matching TRBD1. V lost 0 bases to trimming and J lost 1 base; unmatched junction nucleotides: 2. The germline CDR1 and CDR2 sequences are SGDLS and YYNGEE. The length of the CDR3 is 15 residues. The CDR3 region is CASSVEGTGTDTQYF. CDR3 coding DNA: TGTGCCAGCAGCGTAGAAGGGACAGGCACAGATACGCAGTATTTT.

The rearrangement uses TRBV7-8 and TRBJ1-1; the match to TRBD1 covers 7 bases. Germline CDR1 is SGHVS and CDR2 is FQNEAQ. The CDR3 sequence is 13 residues long. J gave up 8 bases and V 2 bases, and 5 bases lay outside the gene matches. The CDR3 nucleotides are TGTGCCAGCAGCTTACAGGGGGTGTCGGAAGCTTTCTTT. Encoded protein: CASSLQGVSEAFF.

The rearrangement joins TRBV15 to TRBJ2-7; no reliable D call. V lost 0 bases and J 4 bases, leaving 4 bases between the germline ends. CDR3 length: 12 residues. CDR1 and CDR2 from the germline V gene are LNHNV and YYDKDF (reference sequence). The CDR3 loop reads CATSRDSYEQYF. CDR3 bases: TGTGCCACCAGCAGAGACTCTTACGAGCAGTACTTC.

The rearrangement links TRBV6-1 to TRBJ1-2, with D possibly being TRBD1 (6 bases). This CDR3 comprises 15 residues. In germline, CDR1 is MNHNS, CDR2 SASEGT. V shed 1 base and J shed 3 bases, with 12 bases lying between them. CDR3 residues: CASSEGLGADYGYTF. For the CDR3, the DNA is TGTGCCAGCAGTGAAGGTCTGGGGGCGGACTATGGCTACACCTTC.